This T cell receptor (beta chain) was found in a study of blood T cell repertoires in COVID-19. Overall study: Samples representing acute and convalescent COVID-19 were sourced from the United States, Italy and Spain. T cells, B-cell-depleted T cells, or PBMCs supplied cDNA or gDNA.

Methods used by the authors: For nucleated cells, counts were estimated from reference gene primer amplification. The protocol was immunoSEQ multiplex PCR, while the TCRdb copy is restricted to in-frame clones and leaves out a portion. V and J calls and clone size are copied from that table; D and trimming were computed from the DNA. The sample contains some 500,000 clones, approximately 87% of which appear only once. Cohort placement rested on clinical history that participants reported themselves. The CDR3 runs 13 residues. Trimming removed 6 bases at V and 1 base at J, with 9 bases between. Germline V CDR1 and CDR2: SGHTA, FQGNSA.

The V call is TRBV7-2, the J call TRBJ1-1; D is ambiguous. The sequenced sample consisted of PBMCs or T cells enriched from blood (not recorded which). The TCR originated in a woman in her thirties or forties who had recovered from COVID-19. CDR3 protein: CASRQDPNTEAFF. As DNA, the CDR3 is TGTGCCAGCAGGCAGGATCCGAACACTGAAGCTTTCTTT.